The TCR beta chain under discussion was sequenced for a study of cytomegalovirus exposure and HLA in healthy donors. The study's findings and limits: DRB1 showed the most TCR associations and HLA-C the fewest in a later analysis, as rates varied by HLA locus. TCR beta sequences reportedly predicted most subjects' HLA-A and HLA-B alleles accurately. Earlier findings revealed that most TCR beta V segments proved productive either about 87% or about 30% of the time. CMV serostatus was the only recorded immune exposure for donors.

As concerns this clone: Its target is unknown.

The PCR used 60 Vbeta and 13 Jbeta primers. Method: immunoSEQ multiplex PCR; TCRdb's copy keeps in-frame clones and lacks some. In the table there are around 170,000 clones, around 80% of which are singletons. The trim removed 3 bases at V and 2 bases at J, leaving 5 bases unmatched. Germline V gene sequence: CDR1 MNHNS, CDR2 SASEGT. The CDR3 contains 16 residues. This receptor was identified in a woman under 40 in good health and CMV-seronegative. Sequencing was performed on PBMCs. The chain has TRBV6-1 and TRBJ2-3, with 10 bases aligning to TRBD2. In nucleotides, the CDR3 is TGTGCCAGCAGTGATCCAGCGGGGGGGCACACAGATACGCAGTATTTT. Translation gives CASSDPAGGHTDTQYF.